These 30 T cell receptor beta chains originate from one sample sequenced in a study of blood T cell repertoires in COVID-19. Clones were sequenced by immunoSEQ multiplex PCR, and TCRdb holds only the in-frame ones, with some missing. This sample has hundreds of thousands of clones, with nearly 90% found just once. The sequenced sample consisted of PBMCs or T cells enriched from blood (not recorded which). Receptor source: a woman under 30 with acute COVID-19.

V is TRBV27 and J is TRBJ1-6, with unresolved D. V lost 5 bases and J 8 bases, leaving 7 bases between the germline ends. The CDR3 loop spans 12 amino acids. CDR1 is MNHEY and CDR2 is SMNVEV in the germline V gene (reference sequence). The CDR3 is CASSQGDSPLHF. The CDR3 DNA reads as TGTGCCAGCAGTCAAGGAGATTCACCCCTCCACTTT.

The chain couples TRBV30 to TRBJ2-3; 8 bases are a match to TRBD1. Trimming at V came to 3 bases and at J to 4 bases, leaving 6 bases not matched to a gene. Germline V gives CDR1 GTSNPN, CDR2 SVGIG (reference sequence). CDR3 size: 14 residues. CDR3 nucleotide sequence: TGTGCCTGGAGCAGGGGGCATAACGCAGATACGCAGTATTTT. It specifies CAWSRGHNADTQYF.

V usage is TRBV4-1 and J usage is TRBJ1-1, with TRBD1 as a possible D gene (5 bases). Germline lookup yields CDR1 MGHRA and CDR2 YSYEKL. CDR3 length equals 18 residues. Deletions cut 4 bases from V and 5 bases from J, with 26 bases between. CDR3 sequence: CASSRIPWGGSGRTEAFF. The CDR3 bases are TGCGCCAGCAGCCGAATTCCATGGGGGGGATCCGGGCGGACTGAAGCTTTCTTT.

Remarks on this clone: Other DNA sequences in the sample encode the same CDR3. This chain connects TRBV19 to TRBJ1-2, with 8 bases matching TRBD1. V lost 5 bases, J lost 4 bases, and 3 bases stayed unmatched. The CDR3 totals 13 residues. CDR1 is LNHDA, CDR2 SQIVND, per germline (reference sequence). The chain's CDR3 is CASSRQGTYGYTF. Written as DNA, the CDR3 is TGTGCCAGTAGTCGACAGGGGACCTATGGCTACACCTTC.

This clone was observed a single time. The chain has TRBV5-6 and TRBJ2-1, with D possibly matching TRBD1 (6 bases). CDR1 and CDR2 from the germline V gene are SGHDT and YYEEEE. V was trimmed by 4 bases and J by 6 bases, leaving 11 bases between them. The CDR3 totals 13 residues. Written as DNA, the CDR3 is TGTGCCAGCAGCGGCTACAGGGTCAATGAGCAGTTCTTC. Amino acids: CASSGYRVNEQFF.

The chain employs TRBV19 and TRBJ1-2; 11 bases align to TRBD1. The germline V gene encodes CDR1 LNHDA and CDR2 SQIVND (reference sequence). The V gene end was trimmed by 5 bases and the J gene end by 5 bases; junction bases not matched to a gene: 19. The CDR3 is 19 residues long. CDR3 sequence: CASSSKAGTGGSNPYGYTF. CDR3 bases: TGTGCCAGTAGTTCCAAGGCCGGGACAGGGGGTTCCAACCCTTATGGCTACACCTTC. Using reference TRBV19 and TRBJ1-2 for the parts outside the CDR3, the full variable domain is DGGITQSPKYLFRKEGQNVTLSCEQNLNHDAMYWYRQDPGQGLRLIYYSQIVNDFQKGDIAEGYSVSREKKESFPLTVTSAQKNPTAFYLCASSSKAGTGGSNPYGYTFGSGTRLTVV.

The chain's CDR3 is CASRLLGAVSNQPQHF. CDR3 bases: TGTGCCAGCAGATTACTGGGGGCGGTGAGCAATCAGCCCCAGCATTTT. The chain combines TRBV2 with TRBJ1-5; possible D gene TRBD1, 6 bases. Trimming removed 6 bases at V and 1 base at J, with 16 bases between. In germline, CDR1 is SNHLY, CDR2 FYNNEI. The CDR3 spans 16 residues.

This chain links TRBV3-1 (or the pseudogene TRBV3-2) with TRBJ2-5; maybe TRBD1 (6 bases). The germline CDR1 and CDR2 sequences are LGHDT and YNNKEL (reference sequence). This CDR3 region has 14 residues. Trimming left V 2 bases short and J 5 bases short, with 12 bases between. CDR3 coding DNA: TGTGCCAGCAGCCAATACAGGGTTTACGAGACCCAGTACTTC. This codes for CASSQYRVYETQYF.

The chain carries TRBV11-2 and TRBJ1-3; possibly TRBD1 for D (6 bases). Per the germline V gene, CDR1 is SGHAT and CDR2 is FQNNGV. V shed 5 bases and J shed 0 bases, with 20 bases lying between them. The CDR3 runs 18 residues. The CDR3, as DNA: TGTGCCAGCAGCCCTACCATTGGGGGGGGCCACTCTGGAAACACCATATATTTT. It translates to CASSPTIGGGHSGNTIYF.

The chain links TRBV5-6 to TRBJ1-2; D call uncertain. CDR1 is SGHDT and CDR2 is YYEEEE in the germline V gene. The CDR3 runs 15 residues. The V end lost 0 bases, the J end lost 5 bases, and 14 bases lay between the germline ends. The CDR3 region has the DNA TGTGCCAGCAGCTTGGACAGTGGCTCTCTATATGGCTACACCTTC. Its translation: CASSLDSGSLYGYTF.

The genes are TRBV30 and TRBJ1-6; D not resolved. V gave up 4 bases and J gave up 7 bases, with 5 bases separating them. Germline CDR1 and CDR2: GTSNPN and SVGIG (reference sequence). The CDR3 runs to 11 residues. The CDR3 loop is CAWTSNSPLHF. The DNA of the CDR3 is TGTGCCTGGACGTCGAATTCACCCCTCCACTTT.

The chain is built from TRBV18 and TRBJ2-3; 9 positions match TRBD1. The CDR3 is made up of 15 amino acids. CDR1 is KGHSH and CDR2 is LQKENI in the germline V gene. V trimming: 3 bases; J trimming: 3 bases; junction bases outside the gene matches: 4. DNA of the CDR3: TGTGCCAGCTCACCGTTGGACAGGGGAACAGATACGCAGTATTTT. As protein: CASSPLDRGTDTQYF.

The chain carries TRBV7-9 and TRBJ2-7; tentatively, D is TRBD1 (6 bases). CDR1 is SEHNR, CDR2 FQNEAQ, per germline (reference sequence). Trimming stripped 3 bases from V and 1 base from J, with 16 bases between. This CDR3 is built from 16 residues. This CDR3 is CASSFLGFDRSYEQYF. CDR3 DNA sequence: TGTGCCAGCAGCTTTTTGGGGTTTGACAGGTCCTACGAGCAGTACTTC.

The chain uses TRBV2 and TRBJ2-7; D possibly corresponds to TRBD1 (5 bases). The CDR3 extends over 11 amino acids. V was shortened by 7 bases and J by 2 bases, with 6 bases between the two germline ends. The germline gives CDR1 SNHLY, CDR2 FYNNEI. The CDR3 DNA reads TGTGCCAGCAAGGGGACCTACGAGCAGTACTTC. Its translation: CASKGTYEQYF.

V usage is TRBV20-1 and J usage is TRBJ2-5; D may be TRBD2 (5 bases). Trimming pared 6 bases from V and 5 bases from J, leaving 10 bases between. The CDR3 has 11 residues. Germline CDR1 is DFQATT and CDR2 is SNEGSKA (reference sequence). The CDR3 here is CSATTRETQYF. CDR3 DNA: TGCAGTGCGACTACTAGGGAGACCCAGTACTTC.

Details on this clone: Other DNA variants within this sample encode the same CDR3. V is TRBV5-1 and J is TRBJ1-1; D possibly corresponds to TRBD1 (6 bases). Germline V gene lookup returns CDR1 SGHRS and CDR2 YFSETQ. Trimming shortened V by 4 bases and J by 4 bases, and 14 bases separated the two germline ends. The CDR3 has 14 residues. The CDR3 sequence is CASSTQQGLTEAFF. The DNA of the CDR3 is TGCGCCAGCAGCACCCAACAGGGCCTCACTGAAGCTTTCTTT.

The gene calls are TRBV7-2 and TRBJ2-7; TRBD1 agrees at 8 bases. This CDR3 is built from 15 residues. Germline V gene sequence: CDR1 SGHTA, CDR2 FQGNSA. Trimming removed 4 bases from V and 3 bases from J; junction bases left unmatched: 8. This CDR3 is CASSSQTGEDYEQYF. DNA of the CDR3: TGTGCCAGCAGCTCTCAGACAGGGGAGGACTACGAGCAGTACTTC. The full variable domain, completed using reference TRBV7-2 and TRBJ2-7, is GAGVSQSPSNKVTEKGKDVELRCDPISGHTALYWYRQSLGQGLEFLIYFQGNSAPDKSGLPSDRFSAERTGGSVSTLTIQRTQQEDSAVYLCASSSQTGEDYEQYFGPGTRLTVT.

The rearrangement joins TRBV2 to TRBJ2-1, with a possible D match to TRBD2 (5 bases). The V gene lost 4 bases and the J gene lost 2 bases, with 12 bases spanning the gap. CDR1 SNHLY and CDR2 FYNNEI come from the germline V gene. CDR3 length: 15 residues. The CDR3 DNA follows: TGTGCCAGCAGTGTGGACTTAAGGACCTACAATGAGCAGTTCTTC. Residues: CASSVDLRTYNEQFF.

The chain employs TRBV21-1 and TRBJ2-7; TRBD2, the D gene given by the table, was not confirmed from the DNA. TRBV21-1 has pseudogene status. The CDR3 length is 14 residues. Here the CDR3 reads CASSARLPPYEQYF. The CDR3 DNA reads TGTGCCAGCAGCGCCCGACTGCCCCCCTACGAGCAGTACTTC.

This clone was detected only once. The CDR3 DNA sequence: TGCGCCAGCAGCCAAGTACCCGACAGGGGTACTGGAAACACCATATATTTT. Translated: CASSQVPDRGTGNTIYF. This rearrangement joins TRBV4-1 to TRBJ1-3; 8 bases line up with TRBD1. Looked up from germline, CDR1 is MGHRA and CDR2 is YSYEKL. The CDR3 contains 17 residues. V lost 1 base and J lost 2; bases outside the gene matches: 7.

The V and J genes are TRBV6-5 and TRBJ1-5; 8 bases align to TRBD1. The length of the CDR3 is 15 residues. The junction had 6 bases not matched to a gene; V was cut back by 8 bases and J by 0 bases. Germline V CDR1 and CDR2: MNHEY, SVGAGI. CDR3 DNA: TGTGCCAGCCGCGGGACAGGCCATAGCAATCAGCCCCAGCATTTT. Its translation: CASRGTGHSNQPQHF.

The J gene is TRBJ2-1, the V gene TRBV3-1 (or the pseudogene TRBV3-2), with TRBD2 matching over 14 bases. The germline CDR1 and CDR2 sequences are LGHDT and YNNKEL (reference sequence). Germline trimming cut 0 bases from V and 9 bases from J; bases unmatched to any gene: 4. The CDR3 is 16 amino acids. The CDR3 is CASSQEGLAGGTEQFF. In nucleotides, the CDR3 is TGTGCCAGCAGCCAAGAAGGACTAGCGGGAGGCACTGAGCAGTTCTTC.

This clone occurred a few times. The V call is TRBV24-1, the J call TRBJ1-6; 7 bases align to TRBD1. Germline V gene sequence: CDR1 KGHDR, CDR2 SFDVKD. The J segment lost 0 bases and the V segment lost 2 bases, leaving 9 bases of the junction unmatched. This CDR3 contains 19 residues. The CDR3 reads CATSDSPSGTVSYNSPLHF. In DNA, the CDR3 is TGTGCCACCAGTGATTCGCCCTCCGGGACAGTCTCCTATAATTCACCCCTCCACTTT.

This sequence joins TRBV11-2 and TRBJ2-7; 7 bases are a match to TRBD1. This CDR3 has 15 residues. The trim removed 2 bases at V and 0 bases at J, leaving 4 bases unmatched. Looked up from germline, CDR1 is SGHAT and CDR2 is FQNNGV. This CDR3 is CASSLPGQPSYEQYF. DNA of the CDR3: TGTGCCAGCAGCTTACCGGGACAGCCCTCCTACGAGCAGTACTTC.

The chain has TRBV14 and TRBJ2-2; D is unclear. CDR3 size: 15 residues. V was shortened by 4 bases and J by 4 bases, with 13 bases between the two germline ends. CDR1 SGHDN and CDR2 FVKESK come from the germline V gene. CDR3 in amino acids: CASSPAVRSTGELFF. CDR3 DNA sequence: TGTGCCAGCAGCCCCGCGGTCCGATCCACCGGGGAGCTGTTTTTT.

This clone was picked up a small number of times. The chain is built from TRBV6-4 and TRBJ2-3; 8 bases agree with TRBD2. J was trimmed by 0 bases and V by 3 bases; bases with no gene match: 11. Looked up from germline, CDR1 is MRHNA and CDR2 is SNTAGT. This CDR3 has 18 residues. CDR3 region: CASSDTPGASGSTDTQYF. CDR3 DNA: TGTGCCAGCAGTGATACCCCCGGGGCTAGCGGGAGCACAGATACGCAGTATTTT.

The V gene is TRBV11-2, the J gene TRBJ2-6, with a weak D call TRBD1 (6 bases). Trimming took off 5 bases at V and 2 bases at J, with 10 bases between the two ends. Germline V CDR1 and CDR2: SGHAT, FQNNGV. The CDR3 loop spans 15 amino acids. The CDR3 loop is CASSPAGAGANVLTF. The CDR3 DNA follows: TGTGCCAGCAGCCCCGCAGGGGCTGGGGCCAACGTCCTGACTTTC.

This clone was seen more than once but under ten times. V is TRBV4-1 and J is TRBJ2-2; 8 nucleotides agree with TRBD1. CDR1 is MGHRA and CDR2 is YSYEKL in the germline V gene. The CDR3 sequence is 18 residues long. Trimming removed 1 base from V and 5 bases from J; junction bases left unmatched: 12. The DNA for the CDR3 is TGCGCCAGCAGCCAAGCTCTGCAGGGGGCGCGAGGGACCGGGGAGCTGTTTTTT. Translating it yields CASSQALQGARGTGELFF.

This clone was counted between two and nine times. The CDR3 loop reads CATSDWGGSEQFF. In DNA form, the CDR3 reads TGTGCCACCAGTGATTGGGGGGGGAGTGAGCAGTTCTTC. The chain combines TRBV24-1 with TRBJ2-1; 7 nucleotides align to TRBD2. Looked up from germline, CDR1 is KGHDR and CDR2 is SFDVKD. Trimming cost V 2 bases and J 9 bases; bases outside gene matches: 3. The CDR3 contains 13 residues.

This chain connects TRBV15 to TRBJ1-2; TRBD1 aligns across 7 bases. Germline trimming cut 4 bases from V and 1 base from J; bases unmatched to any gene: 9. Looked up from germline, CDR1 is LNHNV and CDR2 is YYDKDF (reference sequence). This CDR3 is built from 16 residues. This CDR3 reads CATSTRRDSNNYGYTF. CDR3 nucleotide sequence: TGTGCCACCAGCACCCGAAGGGACAGTAATAACTATGGCTACACCTTC. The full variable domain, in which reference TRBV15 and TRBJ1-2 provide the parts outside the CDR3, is DAMVIQNPRYQVTQFGKPVTLSCSQTLNHNVMYWYQQKSSQAPKLLFHYYDKDFNNEADTPDNFQSRRPNTSFCFLDIRSPGLGDTAMYLCATSTRRDSNNYGYTFGSGTRLTVV.